These T cell receptor beta chains were read from a single sample in a study of blood T cell repertoires in COVID-19. Profiled with immunoSEQ multiplex PCR; TCRdb holds only in-frame clones, not every one. The sample carries 150,000 to 200,000 clones, more than 70% recorded once. Sequenced: PBMCs or T cells enriched from blood (not recorded which). The receptors were sampled from a woman under 40 who had recovered from COVID-19. Both conserved end residues are part of each CDR3. D genes are given only for firm matches. Clone sizes are given selectively: once, few, many, or a class where the clone is expanded.

>-|TRBJ1-5|-|TRBV7-9
CASSFVTLQNLSNQPQHF
TGTGCCAGCAGCTTTGTCACGTTACAGAACCTTAGCAATCAGCCCCAGCATTTT
>-|TRBJ2-7|-|TRBV25-1
CASSEDRLPGISYEQYF
TGTGCCAGCAGTGAAGATCGACTCCCAGGGATCTCCTACGAGCAGTACTTC
>-|TRBJ1-2|medium-sized|TRBV10-1
CASSEGQGRGYTF
TGCGCCAGCAGTGAAGGGCAGGGCCGTGGCTACACCTTC
>TRBD2|TRBJ2-7|-|TRBV28
CASSLAGELYEQYF
TGTGCCAGCAGTTTAGCGGGAGAGCTCTACGAGCAGTACTTC
>TRBD1|TRBJ2-3|-|TRBV20-1
CSASGLETGVADTQYF
TGCAGTGCTAGTGGTTTGGAGACAGGGGTGGCAGATACGCAGTATTTT
>-|TRBJ1-5|-|TRBV28
CASSPSGSLNSNQPQHF
TGTGCCAGCAGCCCCAGTGGTTCGCTGAATAGCAATCAGCCCCAGCATTTT
>TRBD2|TRBJ2-1|-|TRBV6-2/TRBV6-3
CASSYVPTLGTSGNWYNEQFF
TGTGCCAGCAGTTATGTACCCACCCTGGGGACTAGCGGGAATTGGTACAATGAGCAGTTCTTC
>TRBD2|TRBJ2-1|-|TRBV12-3/TRBV12-4
CASSSSGGSEQFF
TGTGCCAGCAGCTCTAGCGGGGGTAGTGAGCAGTTCTTC
>-|TRBJ1-1|-|TRBV5-1
CASTNFPRGNTEAFF
TGCGCCAGCACTAACTTCCCGCGGGGGAACACTGAAGCTTTCTTT
>-|TRBJ2-5|-|TRBV10-3
CAISESGGQETQYF
TGTGCCATCAGTGAGTCCGGCGGGCAAGAGACCCAGTACTTC
>-|TRBJ1-2|-|TRBV27
CASSPGGELYGYTF
TGTGCCAGCAGTCCGGGAGGTGAGCTCTATGGCTACACCTTC
>-|TRBJ2-1|few|TRBV12-3/TRBV12-4
CASSFDAREQFF
TGTGCCAGCAGTTTTGATGCCAGAGAGCAGTTCTTC
>-|TRBJ1-5|few|TRBV3-1/TRBV3-2
CASSQGQNNQPQHF
TGTGCCAGCAGCCAAGGACAGAACAATCAGCCCCAGCATTTT
>-|TRBJ1-5|-|TRBV11-2
CASSLMQGGNQPQHF
TGTGCCAGCAGCTTAATGCAGGGCGGCAATCAGCCCCAGCATTTT
>TRBD1|TRBJ2-5|-|TRBV5-1
CASSPWTGSETQYF
TGCGCCAGCAGCCCCTGGACAGGGAGTGAGACCCAGTACTTC
>-|TRBJ2-7|-|TRBV9
CASSVDQVNEQYF
TGTGCCAGCAGCGTAGACCAGGTCAACGAGCAGTACTTC
>-|TRBJ1-2|-|TRBV7-9
CASSSPGPNYGYTF
TGTGCCAGCAGCTCACCGGGTCCTAACTATGGCTACACCTTC
>TRBD2|TRBJ2-3|once|TRBV10-3
CAISETSGTDTQYF
TGTGCCATCAGTGAGACTAGCGGAACAGATACGCAGTATTTT
>-|TRBJ2-2|-|TRBV7-9
CASSSPRGPGSNTGELFF
TGTGCCAGCAGCTCACCCCGGGGCCCCGGGAGTAACACCGGGGAGCTGTTTTTT
>TRBD1|TRBJ1-2|once|TRBV5-4
CASSLGQGRAYRGYTF
TGTGCCAGCAGCTTGGGACAGGGGAGGGCATACAGGGGCTACACCTTC
>-|TRBJ1-4|-|TRBV2
CASKETREKLFF
TGTGCCAGCAAAGAAACTAGAGAAAAACTGTTTTTT
>TRBD2|TRBJ2-1|-|TRBV24-1
CATKSGTSVNEQFF
TGTGCCACCAAATCCGGGACTAGCGTCAATGAGCAGTTCTTC
>TRBD1|TRBJ1-1|once|TRBV29-1
CSAYGTGGGLGTEAFF
TGCAGCGCCTACGGGACAGGGGGCGGACTGGGCACTGAAGCTTTCTTT
>TRBD2|TRBJ2-3|-|TRBV5-5
CASSRPGLADTDTQYF
TGTGCCAGCAGTAGACCGGGACTAGCGGACACAGATACGCAGTATTTT
>-|TRBJ1-2|-|TRBV3-1/TRBV3-2
CASSHAAGSADYGYTF
TGTGCCAGCAGCCACGCGGCAGGGTCCGCGGATTATGGCTACACCTTC
>TRBD2|TRBJ2-7|-|TRBV27
CASSLTSGSYEQYF
TGTGCCAGCAGTTTGACTAGCGGGAGTTACGAGCAGTACTTC
>TRBD2|TRBJ2-7|-|TRBV12-3/TRBV12-4
CASSTGTTLEQYF
TGTGCCAGCAGCACCGGGACTACCCTCGAGCAGTACTTC
>-|TRBJ1-5|few|TRBV6-1
CASSELRVSNQPQHF
TGTGCCAGCAGTGAACTCAGGGTGAGCAATCAGCCCCAGCATTTT
>-|TRBJ1-2|-|TRBV3-1/TRBV3-2
CASSLGHREGYTF
TGTGCCAGCAGCCTGGGTCATAGGGAGGGCTACACCTTC
>TRBD2|TRBJ2-3|many|TRBV5-1
CASSPLRGGGTDTQYF
TGCGCCAGCAGCCCCCTCCGGGGGGGAGGCACAGATACGCAGTATTTT
>TRBD2|TRBJ2-1|-|TRBV4-1
CASSQDWTSGRVYEQFF
TGCGCCAGCAGCCAAGATTGGACTAGCGGGAGGGTCTATGAGCAGTTCTTC
>-|TRBJ2-7|-|TRBV10-1
CASSESLASRWYEQYF
TGCGCCAGCAGTGAGAGTTTGGCTAGCCGTTGGTACGAGCAGTACTTC
>TRBD1|TRBJ1-1|-|TRBV5-6
CASSLDQGARRAFF
TGTGCCAGCAGCTTGGACCAGGGGGCGCGAAGAGCTTTCTTT
>TRBD2|TRBJ2-1|-|TRBV27
CASSRGFAGGQNEQFF
TGTGCCAGCAGTAGGGGGTTCGCGGGAGGGCAGAATGAGCAGTTCTTC
>TRBD2|TRBJ2-1|-|TRBV24-1
CATSDFGAGANNEQFF
TGTGCCACCAGTGATTTTGGCGCGGGAGCGAACAATGAGCAGTTCTTC
>TRBD2|TRBJ2-1|-|TRBV2
CASGWTSGSSAEQFF
TGTGCCAGCGGATGGACTAGCGGGAGTTCAGCTGAGCAGTTCTTC
>-|TRBJ2-5|-|TRBV10-3
CAISGQLSGETQYF
TGTGCCATCAGTGGGCAGCTGTCGGGAGAGACCCAGTACTTC
>TRBD2|TRBJ2-1|-|TRBV19
CASSMGTSSYVYNEQFF
TGTGCCAGTAGTATGGGGACTAGCAGCTATGTTTACAATGAGCAGTTCTTC
>-|TRBJ2-7|-|TRBV28
CASSLFGGRYEQYF
TGTGCCAGCAGTTTGTTTGGCGGTAGATACGAGCAGTACTTC
>-|TRBJ1-2|-|TRBV29-1
CSVDLGEGGYGYTF
TGCAGCGTTGACCTCGGGGAAGGGGGCTATGGCTACACCTTC
>TRBD1|TRBJ1-2|few|TRBV6-5
CASSLDRINYGYTF
TGTGCCAGCAGTTTGGACAGGATTAACTATGGCTACACCTTC
>TRBD2|TRBJ2-1|-|TRBV5-1
CASSGGGTYNEQFF
TGCGCCAGCAGCGGCGGGGGAACCTACAATGAGCAGTTCTTC
>-|TRBJ2-7|-|TRBV25-1
CASSPEGISSSYEQYF
TGTGCCAGCAGCCCTGAGGGTATCTCGAGCTCCTACGAGCAGTACTTC